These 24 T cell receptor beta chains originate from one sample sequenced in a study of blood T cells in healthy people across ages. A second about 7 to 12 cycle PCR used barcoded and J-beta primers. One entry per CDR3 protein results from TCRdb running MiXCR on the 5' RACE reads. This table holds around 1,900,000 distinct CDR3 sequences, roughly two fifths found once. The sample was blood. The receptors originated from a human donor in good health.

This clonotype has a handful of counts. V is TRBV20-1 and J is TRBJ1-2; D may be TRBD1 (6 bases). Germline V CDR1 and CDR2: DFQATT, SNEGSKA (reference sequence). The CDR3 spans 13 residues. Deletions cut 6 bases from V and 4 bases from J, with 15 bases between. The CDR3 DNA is TGCAGTGCCGCGAGGGGGAGTGGCTATGGCTACACCTTC. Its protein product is CSAARGSGYGYTF.

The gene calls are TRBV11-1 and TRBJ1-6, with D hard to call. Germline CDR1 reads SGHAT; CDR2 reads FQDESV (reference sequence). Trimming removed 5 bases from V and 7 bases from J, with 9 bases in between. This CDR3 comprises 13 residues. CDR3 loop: CASSPAGNSPLHF. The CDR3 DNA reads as TGTGCCAGCAGCCCAGCAGGAAATTCACCCCTCCACTTT.

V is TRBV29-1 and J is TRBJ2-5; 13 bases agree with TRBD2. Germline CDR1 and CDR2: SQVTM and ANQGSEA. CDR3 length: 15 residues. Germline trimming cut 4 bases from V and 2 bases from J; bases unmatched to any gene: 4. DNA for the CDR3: TGCAGCGTTGGACTAGCGGGGGGTTTGCAAGAGACCCAGTACTTC. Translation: CSVGLAGGLQETQYF.

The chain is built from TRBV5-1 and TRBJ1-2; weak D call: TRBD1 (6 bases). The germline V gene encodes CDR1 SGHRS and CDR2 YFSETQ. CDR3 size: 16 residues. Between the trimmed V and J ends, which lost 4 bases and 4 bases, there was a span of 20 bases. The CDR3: CASSKGQLGGGYGYTF. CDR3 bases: TGCGCCAGCAGCAAAGGACAGTTGGGCGGCGGCTATGGCTACACCTTC.

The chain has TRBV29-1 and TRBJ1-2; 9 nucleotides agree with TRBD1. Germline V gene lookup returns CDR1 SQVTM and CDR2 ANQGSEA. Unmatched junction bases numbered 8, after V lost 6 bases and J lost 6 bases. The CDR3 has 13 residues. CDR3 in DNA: TGCAGCGTCCCACAGGGGGCAGTCGATGGCTACACCTTC. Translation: CSVPQGAVDGYTF.

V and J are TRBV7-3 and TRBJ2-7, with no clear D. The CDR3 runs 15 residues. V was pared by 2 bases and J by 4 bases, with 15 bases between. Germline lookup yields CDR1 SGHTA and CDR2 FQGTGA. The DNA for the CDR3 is TGTGCCAGCAGCTTAGTAAGAACCGGCGTTTACGAGCAGTACTTC. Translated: CASSLVRTGVYEQYF.

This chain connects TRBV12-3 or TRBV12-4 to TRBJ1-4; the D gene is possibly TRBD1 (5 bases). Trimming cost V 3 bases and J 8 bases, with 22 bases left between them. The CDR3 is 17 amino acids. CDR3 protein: CASSFSLSGGEGEKLFF. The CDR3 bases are TGTGCCAGCAGTTTTAGTTTATCGGGGGGGGAAGGGGAAAAACTGTTTTTT.

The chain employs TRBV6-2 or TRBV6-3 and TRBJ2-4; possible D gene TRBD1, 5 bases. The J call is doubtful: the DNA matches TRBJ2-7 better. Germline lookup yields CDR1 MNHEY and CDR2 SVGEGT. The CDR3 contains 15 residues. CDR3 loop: CASSYGAQTTNEQYF. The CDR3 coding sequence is TGTGCCAGCAGTTACGGGGCCCAAACAACCAACGAGCAGTACTTC.

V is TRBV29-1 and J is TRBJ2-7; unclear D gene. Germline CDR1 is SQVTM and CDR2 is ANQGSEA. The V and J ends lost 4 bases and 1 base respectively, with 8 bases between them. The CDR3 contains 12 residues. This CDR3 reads CSVVADSYEQYF. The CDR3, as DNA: TGCAGCGTTGTGGCAGATTCCTACGAGCAGTACTTC.

CDR3 sequence reads: CASSQNWGSGTQFF. CDR3 DNA: TGTGCCAGCAGCCAAAATTGGGGGAGTGGGACCCAGTTCTTC. The rearrangement uses TRBV14 and TRBJ2-1; possibly TRBD1 or TRBD2 for D (5 bases each). The V and J ends lost 2 bases and 13 bases respectively, with 18 bases between them. The CDR3 consists of 14 residues. The germline gives CDR1 SGHDN, CDR2 FVKESK.

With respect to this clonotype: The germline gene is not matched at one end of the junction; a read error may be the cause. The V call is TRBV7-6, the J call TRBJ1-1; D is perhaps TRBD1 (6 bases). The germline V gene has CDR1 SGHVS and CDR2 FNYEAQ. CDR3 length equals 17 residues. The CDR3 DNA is TGTGTCAGCAGCTTAGGGGGGGCGGGGACGTGGAACACTGAAGCTTTCTTT. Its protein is CVSSLGGAGTWNTEAFF.

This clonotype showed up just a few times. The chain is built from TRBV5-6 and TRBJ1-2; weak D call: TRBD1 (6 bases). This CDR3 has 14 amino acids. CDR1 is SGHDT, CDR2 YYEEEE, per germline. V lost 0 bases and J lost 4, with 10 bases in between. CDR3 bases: TGTGCCAGCAGCTTGGAAGCAGGGGTCTATGGCTACACCTTC. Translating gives CASSLEAGVYGYTF.

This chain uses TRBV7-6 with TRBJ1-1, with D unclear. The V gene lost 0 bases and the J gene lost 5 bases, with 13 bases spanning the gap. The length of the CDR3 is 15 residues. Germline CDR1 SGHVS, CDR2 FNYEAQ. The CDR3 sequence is CASSLAGGIGTEAFF. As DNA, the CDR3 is TGTGCCAGCAGCTTAGCGGGAGGGATTGGTACTGAAGCTTTCTTT. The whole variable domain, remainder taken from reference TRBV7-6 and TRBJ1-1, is GAGVSQSPRYKVTKRGQDVALRCDPISGHVSLYWYRQALGQGPEFLTYFNYEAQQDKSGLPNDRFSAERPEGSISTLTIQRTEQRDSAMYRCASSLAGGIGTEAFFGQGTRLTVV.

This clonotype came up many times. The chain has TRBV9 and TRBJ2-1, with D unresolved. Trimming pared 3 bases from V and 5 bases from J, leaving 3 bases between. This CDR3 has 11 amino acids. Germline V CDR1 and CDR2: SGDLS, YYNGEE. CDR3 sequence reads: CASSANNEQFF. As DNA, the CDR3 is TGTGCCAGCAGCGCGAACAATGAGCAGTTCTTC.

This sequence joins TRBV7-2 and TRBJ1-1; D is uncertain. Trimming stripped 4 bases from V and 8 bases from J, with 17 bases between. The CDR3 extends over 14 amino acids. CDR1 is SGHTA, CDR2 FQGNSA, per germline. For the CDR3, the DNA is TGTGCCAGCAGCTCCCCCGGGGTTCAGATGGAAGCTTTCTTT. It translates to CASSSPGVQMEAFF.

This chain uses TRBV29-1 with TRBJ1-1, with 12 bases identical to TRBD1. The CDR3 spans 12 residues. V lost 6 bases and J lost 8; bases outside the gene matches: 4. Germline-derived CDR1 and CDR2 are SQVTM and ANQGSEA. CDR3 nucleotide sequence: TGCAGCGTGGGGGGACAGGGGGCCGAAGCTTTCTTT. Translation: CSVGGQGAEAFF.

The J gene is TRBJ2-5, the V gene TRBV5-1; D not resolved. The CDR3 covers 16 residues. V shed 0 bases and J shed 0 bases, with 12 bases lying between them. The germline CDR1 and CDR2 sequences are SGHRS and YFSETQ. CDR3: CASSLGSPFYQETQYF. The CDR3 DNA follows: TGCGCCAGCAGCTTGGGGTCCCCTTTTTACCAAGAGACCCAGTACTTC.

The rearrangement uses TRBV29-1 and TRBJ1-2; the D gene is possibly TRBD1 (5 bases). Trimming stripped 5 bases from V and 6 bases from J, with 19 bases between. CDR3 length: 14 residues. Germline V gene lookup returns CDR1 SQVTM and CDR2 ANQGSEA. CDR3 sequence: CSVLTAGLGDGYTF. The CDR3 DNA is TGCAGCGTTCTGACAGCAGGGCTTGGCGATGGCTACACCTTC.

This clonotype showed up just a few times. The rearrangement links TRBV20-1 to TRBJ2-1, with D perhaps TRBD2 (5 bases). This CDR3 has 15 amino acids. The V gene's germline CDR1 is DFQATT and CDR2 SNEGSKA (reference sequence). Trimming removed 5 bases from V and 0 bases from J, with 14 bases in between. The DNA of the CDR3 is TGCAGTGCTGGGAGCGGTTCTAGCTCCTACAATGAGCAGTTCTTC. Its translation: CSAGSGSSSYNEQFF.

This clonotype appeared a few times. The CDR3 nucleotides read TGCAGCGCAGAGACAGGGCCGAACACTGAAGCTTTCTTT. Amino acids: CSAETGPNTEAFF. The rearrangement uses TRBV29-1 and TRBJ1-1, with 7 bases identical to TRBD1. Losses at the gene ends were 7 bases for V and 1 base for J; bases not matched to a gene: 6. Germline V gene data show CDR1 as SQVTM and CDR2 as ANQGSEA. CDR3 length: 13 residues. Variable domain in full (rest from reference TRBV29-1 and TRBJ1-1): SAVISQKPSRDICQRGTSLTIQCQVDSQVTMMFWYRQQPGQSLTLIATANQGSEATYESGFVIDKFPISRPNLTFSTLTVSNMSPEDSSIYLCSAETGPNTEAFFGQGTRLTVV.

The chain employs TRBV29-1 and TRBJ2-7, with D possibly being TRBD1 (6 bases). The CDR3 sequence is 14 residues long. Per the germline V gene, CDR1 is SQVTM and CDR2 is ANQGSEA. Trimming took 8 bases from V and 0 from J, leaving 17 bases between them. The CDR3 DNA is TGCAGCACCCGACAGGCCCAGAGCTCCTACGAGCAGTACTTC. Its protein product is CSTRQAQSSYEQYF.

Here the CDR3 DNA reads TGCAGTGCTAGAGGCGGACAGAAAAACGAGCAGTACTTC. Translation: CSARGGQKNEQYF. The J gene is TRBJ2-7, the V gene TRBV20-1; TRBD1 is a possible D gene (6 bases). Germline-derived CDR1 and CDR2 are DFQATT and SNEGSKA (reference sequence). Trimming cost V 1 base and J 5 bases, with 12 bases left between them. The CDR3 loop spans 13 amino acids.

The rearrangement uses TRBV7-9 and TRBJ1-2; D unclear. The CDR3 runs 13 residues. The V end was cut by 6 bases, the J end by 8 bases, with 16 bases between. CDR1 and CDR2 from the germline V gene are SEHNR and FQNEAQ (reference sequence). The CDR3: CASRFYEAEGYTF. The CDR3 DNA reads TGTGCCAGCAGGTTCTATGAGGCAGAGGGCTACACCTTC. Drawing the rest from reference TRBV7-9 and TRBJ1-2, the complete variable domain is DTGVSQNPRHKITKRGQNVTFRCDPISEHNRLYWYRQTLGQGPEFLTYFQNEAQLEKSRLLSDRFSAERPKGSFSTLEIQRTEQGDSAMYLCASRFYEAEGYTFGSGTRLTVV.

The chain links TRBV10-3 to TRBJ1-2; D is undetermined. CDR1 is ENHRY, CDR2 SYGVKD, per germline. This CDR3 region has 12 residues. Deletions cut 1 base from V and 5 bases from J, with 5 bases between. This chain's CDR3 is CAISELPYGYTF. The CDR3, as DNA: TGTGCCATCAGTGAGTTACCTTATGGCTACACCTTC.